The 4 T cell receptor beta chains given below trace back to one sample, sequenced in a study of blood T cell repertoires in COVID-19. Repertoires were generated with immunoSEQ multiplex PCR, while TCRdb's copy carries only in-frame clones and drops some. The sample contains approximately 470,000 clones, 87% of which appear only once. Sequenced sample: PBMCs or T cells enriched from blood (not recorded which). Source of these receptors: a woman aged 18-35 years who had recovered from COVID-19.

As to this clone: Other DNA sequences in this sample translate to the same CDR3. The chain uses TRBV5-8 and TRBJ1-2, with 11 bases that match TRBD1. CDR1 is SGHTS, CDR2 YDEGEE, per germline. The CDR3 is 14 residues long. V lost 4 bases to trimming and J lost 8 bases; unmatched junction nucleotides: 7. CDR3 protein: CASSPDRGRRGYTF. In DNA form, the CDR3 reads TGTGCCAGCAGCCCGGACAGGGGGCGCAGGGGCTACACCTTC.

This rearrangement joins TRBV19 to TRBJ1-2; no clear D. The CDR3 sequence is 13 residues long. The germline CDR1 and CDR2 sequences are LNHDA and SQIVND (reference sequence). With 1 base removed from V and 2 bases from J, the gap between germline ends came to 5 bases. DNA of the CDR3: TGTGCCAGTAGTATAGCCCTAAACTATGGCTACACCTTC. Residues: CASSIALNYGYTF.

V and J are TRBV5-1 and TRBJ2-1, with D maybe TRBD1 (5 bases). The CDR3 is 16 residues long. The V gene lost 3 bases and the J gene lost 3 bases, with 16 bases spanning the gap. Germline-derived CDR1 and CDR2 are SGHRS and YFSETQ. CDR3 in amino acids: CASSYWTSPSYNEQFF. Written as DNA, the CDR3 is TGCGCCAGCAGCTACTGGACAAGCCCCAGCTACAATGAGCAGTTCTTC.

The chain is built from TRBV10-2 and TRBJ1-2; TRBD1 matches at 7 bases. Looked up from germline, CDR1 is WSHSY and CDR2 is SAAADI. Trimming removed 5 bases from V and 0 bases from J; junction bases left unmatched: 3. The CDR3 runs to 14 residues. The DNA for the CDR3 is TGCGCCAGCAGTCCAGGGGGTCCTAACTATGGCTACACCTTC. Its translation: CASSPGGPNYGYTF.